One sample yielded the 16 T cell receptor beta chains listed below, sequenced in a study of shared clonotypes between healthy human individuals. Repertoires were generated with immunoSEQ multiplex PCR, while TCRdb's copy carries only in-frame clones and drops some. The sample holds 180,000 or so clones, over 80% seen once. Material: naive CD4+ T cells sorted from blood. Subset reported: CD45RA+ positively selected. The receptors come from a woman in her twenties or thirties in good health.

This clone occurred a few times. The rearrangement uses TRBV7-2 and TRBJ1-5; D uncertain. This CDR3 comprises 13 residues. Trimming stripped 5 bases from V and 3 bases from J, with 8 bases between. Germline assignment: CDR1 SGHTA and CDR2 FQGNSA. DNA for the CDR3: TGTGCCAGCAGCAAGGAGTTCAATCAGCCCCAGCATTTT. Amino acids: CASSKEFNQPQHF.

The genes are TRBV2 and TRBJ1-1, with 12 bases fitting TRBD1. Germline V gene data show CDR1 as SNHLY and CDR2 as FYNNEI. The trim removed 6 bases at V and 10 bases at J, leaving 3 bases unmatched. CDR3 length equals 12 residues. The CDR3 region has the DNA TGTGCCAGCAGGGGACAGGGGGCAGGAGCTTTCTTT. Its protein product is CASRGQGAGAFF. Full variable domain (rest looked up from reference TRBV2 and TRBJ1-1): EPEVTQTPSHQVTQMGQEVILRCVPISNHLYFYWYRQILGQKVEFLVSFYNNEISEKSEIFDDQFSVERPDGSNFTLKIRSTKLEDSAMYFCASRGQGAGAFFGQGTRLTVV.

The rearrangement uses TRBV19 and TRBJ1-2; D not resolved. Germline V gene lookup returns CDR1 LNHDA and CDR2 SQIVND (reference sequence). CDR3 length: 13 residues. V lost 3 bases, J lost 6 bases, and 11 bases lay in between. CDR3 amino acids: CASSIRTADGYTF. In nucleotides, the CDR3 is TGTGCCAGTAGTATTAGAACAGCTGATGGCTACACCTTC.

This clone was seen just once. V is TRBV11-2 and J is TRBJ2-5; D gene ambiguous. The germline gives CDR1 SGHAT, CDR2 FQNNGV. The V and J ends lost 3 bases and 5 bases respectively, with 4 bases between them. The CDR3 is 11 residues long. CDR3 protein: CASSFDETQYF. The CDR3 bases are TGTGCCAGCAGCTTTGATGAGACCCAGTACTTC. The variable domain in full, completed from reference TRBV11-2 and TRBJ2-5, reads EAGVAQSPRYKIIEKRQSVAFWCNPISGHATLYWYQQILGQGPKLLIQFQNNGVVDDSQLPKDRFSAERLKGVDSTLKIQPAKLEDSAVYLCASSFDETQYFGPGTRLLVL.

This CDR3 reads CASSYTSGTLYNEQFF. The DNA for the CDR3 is TGTGCCAGCAGCTATACTAGCGGGACTTTATACAATGAGCAGTTCTTC. The J gene is TRBJ2-1, the V gene TRBV11-2, with 10 bases lining up with TRBD2. This CDR3 has 16 residues. Germline V gives CDR1 SGHAT, CDR2 FQNNGV. V lost 4 bases to trimming and J lost 4 bases; unmatched junction nucleotides: 7.

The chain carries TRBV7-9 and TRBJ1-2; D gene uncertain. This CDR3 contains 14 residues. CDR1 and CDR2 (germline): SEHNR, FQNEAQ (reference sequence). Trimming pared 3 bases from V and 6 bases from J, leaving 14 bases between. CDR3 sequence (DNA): TGTGCCAGCAGCTTCTCCCAAATGGACCATGGCTACACCTTC. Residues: CASSFSQMDHGYTF. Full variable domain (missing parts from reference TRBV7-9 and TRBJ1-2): DTGVSQNPRHKITKRGQNVTFRCDPISEHNRLYWYRQTLGQGPEFLTYFQNEAQLEKSRLLSDRFSAERPKGSFSTLEIQRTEQGDSAMYLCASSFSQMDHGYTFGSGTRLTVV.

In DNA form, the CDR3 reads TGTGCCAGCTCACCAGCCACAGGGAGGAGTGGAAACACCATATATTTT. Amino acids: CASSPATGRSGNTIYF. J is TRBJ1-3 and V is TRBV18, with D perhaps TRBD1 (6 bases). The CDR3 length is 16 residues. V lost 2 bases, J lost 3 bases, and 14 bases lay in between. Germline CDR1 KGHSH, CDR2 LQKENI.

The CDR3, as DNA: TGTGCCACCAGCAGGGTTACTAGCGGGAGGATTTCGAACACCGGGGAGCTGTTTTTT. It is translated as CATSRVTSGRISNTGELFF. The chain recombines TRBV15 with TRBJ2-2; 12 bases fit TRBD2. In germline, CDR1 is LNHNV, CDR2 YYDKDF (reference sequence). The ends lost 3 bases at V and 0 bases at J; junction bases unmatched: 8. The CDR3 is made up of 19 amino acids.

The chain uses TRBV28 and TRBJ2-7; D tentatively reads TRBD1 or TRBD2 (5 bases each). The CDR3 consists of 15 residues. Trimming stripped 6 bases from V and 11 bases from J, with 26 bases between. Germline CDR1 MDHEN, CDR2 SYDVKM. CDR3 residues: CASREFYGTQSEEYF. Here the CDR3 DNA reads TGTGCCAGCAGAGAATTTTACGGGACCCAGTCGGAGGAGTACTTC.

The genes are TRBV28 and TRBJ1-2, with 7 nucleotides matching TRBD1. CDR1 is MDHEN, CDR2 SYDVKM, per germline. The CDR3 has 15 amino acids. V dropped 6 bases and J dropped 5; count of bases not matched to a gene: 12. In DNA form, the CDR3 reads TGTGCCAGCAGAACTCCGACAGACAGGGTATATGGCTACACCTTC. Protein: CASRTPTDRVYGYTF.

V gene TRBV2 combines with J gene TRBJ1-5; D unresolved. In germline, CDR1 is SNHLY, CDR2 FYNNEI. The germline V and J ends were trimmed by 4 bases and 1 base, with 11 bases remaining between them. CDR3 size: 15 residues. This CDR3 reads CASSAQSRSNQPQHF. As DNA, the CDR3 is TGTGCCAGCAGTGCACAGTCCAGAAGCAATCAGCCCCAGCATTTT.

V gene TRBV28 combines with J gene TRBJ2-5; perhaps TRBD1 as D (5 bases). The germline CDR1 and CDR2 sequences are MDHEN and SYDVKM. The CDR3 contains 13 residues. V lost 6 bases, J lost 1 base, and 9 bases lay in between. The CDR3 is CASRKTVQETQYF. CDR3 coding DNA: TGTGCCAGCAGAAAGACAGTCCAAGAGACCCAGTACTTC.

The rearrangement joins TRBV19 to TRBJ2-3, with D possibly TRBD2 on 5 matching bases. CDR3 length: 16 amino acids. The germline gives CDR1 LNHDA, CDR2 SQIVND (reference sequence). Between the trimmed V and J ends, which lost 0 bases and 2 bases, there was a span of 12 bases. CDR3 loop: CASSIDGPGNTDTQYF. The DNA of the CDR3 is TGTGCCAGTAGTATAGATGGCCCCGGGAACACAGATACGCAGTATTTT.

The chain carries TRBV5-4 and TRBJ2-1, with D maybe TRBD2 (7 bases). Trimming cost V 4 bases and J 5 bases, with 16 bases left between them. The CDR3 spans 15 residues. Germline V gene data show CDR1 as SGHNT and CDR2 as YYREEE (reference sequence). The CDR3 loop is CASSLPRGGNNEQFF. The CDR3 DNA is TGTGCCAGCAGCCTCCCCAGGGGAGGGAACAATGAGCAGTTCTTC.

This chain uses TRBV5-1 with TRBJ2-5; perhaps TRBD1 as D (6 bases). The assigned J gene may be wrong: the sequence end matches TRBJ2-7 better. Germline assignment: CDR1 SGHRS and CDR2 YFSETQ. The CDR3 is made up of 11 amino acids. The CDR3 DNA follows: TGCGCCAGCAGCTCGACAGGCGAGCAGTACTTC. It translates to CASSSTGEQYF.

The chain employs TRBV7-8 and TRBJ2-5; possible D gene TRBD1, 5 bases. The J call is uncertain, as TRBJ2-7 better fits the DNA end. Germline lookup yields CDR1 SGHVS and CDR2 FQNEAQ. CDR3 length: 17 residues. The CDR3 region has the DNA TGTGCCAGCAGCTTAAGGGGAACGGCCCAGAGACACTACGAGCAGTACTTC. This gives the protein CASSLRGTAQRHYEQYF.